This T cell receptor (beta chain) came from a study of cytotoxic CD8 clonotypes in ibrutinib-treated CLL. About the research overall: There were roughly 10 relapsed/refractory patients and more than 14 treatment-naive patients, and fewer than 18 were IGHV unmutated.

Points from the study as a whole: Samples from sustained-remission and progressing patients were taken at different times. Clonality, elevated at ibrutinib response, dropped back toward baseline at progression.

The CDR3 has 18 amino acids. Germline V gene lookup returns CDR1 LNHDA and CDR2 SQIVND (reference sequence). V lost 1 base to trimming and J lost 6 bases; unmatched junction nucleotides: 8. Produced via immunoSEQ multiplex PCR; TCRdb's table is partial and in-frame only. Of 130,000 or so clones in the sample, around three quarters are singletons; the top ten hold 25% to 30%. Points on this clone: Its antigen is as yet unknown.

The input for sequencing was PBMCs, taken after 12 months of ibrutinib treatment. V is TRBV19 and J is TRBJ2-1; 14 nucleotides agree with TRBD2. This sequence originates from a human donor with chronic lymphocytic leukemia. The chain's CDR3 is CASSIGSLGLAGGNEQFF. The CDR3 DNA sequence: TGTGCCAGTAGTATAGGGTCCCTCGGACTAGCGGGAGGCAATGAGCAGTTCTTC. The whole variable domain, remainder taken from reference TRBV19 and TRBJ2-1, is DGGITQSPKYLFRKEGQNVTLSCEQNLNHDAMYWYRQDPGQGLRLIYYSQIVNDFQKGDIAEGYSVSREKKESFPLTVTSAQKNPTAFYLCASSIGSLGLAGGNEQFFGPGTRLTVL.